This paragraph reports one T cell receptor (beta chain). Its antigen is unknown. Using immunoSEQ multiplex PCR, the repertoire was profiled, and TCRdb retains in-frame clones only, with some absent. This sample has over 130,000 clones, with roughly 94% found just once. Trimming left V 3 bases short and J 0 bases short, with 15 bases between. Germline V CDR1 and CDR2: LGHNA, YSLEER. This CDR3 has 17 residues. The data derive from a study of T cell responses to AZD1222 COVID-19 vaccine. Whole-study context: Recipients boosted at about 4 weeks or about 12 weeks are pooled.

Whole-study findings and limits: When two AZD1222 doses had been given, Spike-specific TCR breadth and depth rose. White British ancestry dominated among donors, who included more females, and clonal diversity was possibly underestimated.

The sequence came from an adult in good health. This chain links TRBV4-3 with TRBJ2-1; D is perhaps TRBD1 (5 bases). The specimen was peripheral blood, collected on day 0 of AZD1222 vaccination. CDR3 loop: CASSQGQGPSSYNEQFF. As DNA, the CDR3 is TGCGCCAGCAGCCAGGGTCAGGGTCCCAGCTCCTACAATGAGCAGTTCTTC.